The clone carrying this T cell receptor beta chain has just a few counts. Authors of the study amplified TCR beta CDR3 regions from RNA transcripts. Initially, a first-round RT-PCR of the TCR CDR3 employed the HTBI primer set. In TCRdb, the multiplex PCR reads were re-called with MiXCR into one record per CDR3 protein. The sample lists roughly 570,000 distinct CDR3 sequences, 46% occurring once. The sample is drawn from a study of T cells in Graves' hyperthyroidism and ophthalmopathy. Each diagnosis drew on symptoms, thyroxine, TRAb, thyroid ultrasound and orbital computed tomography findings. Per the germline V gene, CDR1 is SQVTM and CDR2 is ANQGSEA. V was clipped by 1 base and J by 2 bases, with 4 bases between them. CDR3 length: 12 amino acids.

The V gene is TRBV29-1, the J gene TRBJ2-3, with D unresolved. The clonotype was recovered from a woman aged 18-35 years with Graves' hyperthyroidism. Sequenced: peripheral blood or thyroid tissue (not recorded which). In DNA form, the CDR3 reads TGCAGCGTTGAAGGTAACACAGATACGCAGTATTTT. This sequence encodes CSVEGNTDTQYF.